The entry below describes one T cell receptor (beta chain). This entry comes from a study of blood T cell repertoires in COVID-19. The CDR3 runs 13 residues. The V end was cut by 1 base, the J end by 7 bases, with 5 bases between. CDR1 and CDR2 from the germline V gene are MNHNY and SVGAGI (reference sequence). The data were produced by immunoSEQ multiplex PCR, yet TCRdb's version contains in-frame clones alone and is incomplete. Of around 200,000 clones detected, more than 75% appear once; the ten largest clones hold 4.5% to 7%. This clonotype was sampled from a man between 35 and 55 years old with acute COVID-19. The V and J genes are TRBV6-6 and TRBJ1-6, with D hard to call. Sequenced material: PBMCs or T cells enriched from blood (not recorded which). As DNA, the CDR3 is TGTGCCAGCAGTTACTTAGTAAATTCACCCCTCCACTTT. Protein product: CASSYLVNSPLHF.